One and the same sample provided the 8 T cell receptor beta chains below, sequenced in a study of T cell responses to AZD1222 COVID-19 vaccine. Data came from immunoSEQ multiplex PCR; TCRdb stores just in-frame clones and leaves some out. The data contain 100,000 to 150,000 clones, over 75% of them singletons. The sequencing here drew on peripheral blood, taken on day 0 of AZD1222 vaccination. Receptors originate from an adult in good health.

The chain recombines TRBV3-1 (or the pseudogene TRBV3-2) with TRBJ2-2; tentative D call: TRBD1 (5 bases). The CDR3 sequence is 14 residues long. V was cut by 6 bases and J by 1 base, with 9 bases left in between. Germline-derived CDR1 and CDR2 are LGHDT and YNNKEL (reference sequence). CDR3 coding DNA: TGTGCCAGCAGTGTACAGGTGAACACCGGGGAGCTGTTTTTT. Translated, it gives CASSVQVNTGELFF.

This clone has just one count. The CDR3, as DNA: TGTGCCACCAGCAGCAGAGTGGCTGAAAAACTGTTTTTT. Residues: CATSSRVAEKLFF. The chain employs TRBV15 and TRBJ1-4; D not certain. The CDR3 spans 13 residues. Trimming took off 3 bases at V and 7 bases at J, with 9 bases between the two ends. The germline CDR1 and CDR2 sequences are LNHNV and YYDKDF (reference sequence).

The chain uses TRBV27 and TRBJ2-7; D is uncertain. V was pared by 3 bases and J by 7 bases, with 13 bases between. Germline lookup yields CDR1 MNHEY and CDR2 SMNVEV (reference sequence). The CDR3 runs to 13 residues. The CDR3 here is CASSFGPWGEQYF. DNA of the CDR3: TGTGCCAGCAGTTTCGGGCCGTGGGGAGAGCAGTACTTC.

DNA for the CDR3: TGTGCCAGCAGTCCTCAACCAGGACTTTACAATGAGCAGTTCTTC. The encoded protein is CASSPQPGLYNEQFF. This sequence joins TRBV9 and TRBJ2-1; the D gene is possibly TRBD2 (5 bases). Germline assignment: CDR1 SGDLS and CDR2 YYNGEE. This CDR3 region has 15 residues. Trimming stripped 5 bases from V and 4 bases from J, with 16 bases between. Supplemented by reference TRBV9 and TRBJ2-1, the full variable domain reads DSGVTQTPKHLITATGQRVTLRCSPRSGDLSVYWYQQSLDQGLQFLIQYYNGEERAKGNILERFSAQQFPDLHSELNLSSLELGDSALYFCASSPQPGLYNEQFFGPGTRLTVL.

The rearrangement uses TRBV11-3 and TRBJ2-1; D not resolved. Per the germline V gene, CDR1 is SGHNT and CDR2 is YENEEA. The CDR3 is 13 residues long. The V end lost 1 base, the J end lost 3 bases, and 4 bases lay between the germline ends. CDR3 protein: CASSLGFYNEQFF. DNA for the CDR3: TGTGCCAGCAGCTTAGGGTTCTACAATGAGCAGTTCTTC.

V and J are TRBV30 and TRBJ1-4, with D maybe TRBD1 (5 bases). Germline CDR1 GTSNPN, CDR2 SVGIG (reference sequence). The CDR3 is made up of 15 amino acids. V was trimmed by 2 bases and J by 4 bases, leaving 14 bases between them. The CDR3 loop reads CAWSPRGGGNEKLFF. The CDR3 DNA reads TGTGCCTGGAGTCCCCGTGGGGGAGGTAATGAAAAACTGTTTTTT.

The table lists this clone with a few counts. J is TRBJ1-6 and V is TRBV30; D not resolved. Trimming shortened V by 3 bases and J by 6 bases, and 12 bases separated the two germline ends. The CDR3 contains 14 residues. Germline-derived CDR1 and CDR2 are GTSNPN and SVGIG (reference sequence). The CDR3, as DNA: TGTGCCTGGAGCCTTCCGACTCTTAATTCACCCCTCCACTTT. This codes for CAWSLPTLNSPLHF.

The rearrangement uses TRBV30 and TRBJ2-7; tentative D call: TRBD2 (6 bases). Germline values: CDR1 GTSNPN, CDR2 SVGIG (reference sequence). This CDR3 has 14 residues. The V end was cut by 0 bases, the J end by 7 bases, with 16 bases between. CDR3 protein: CAWSVLHASGEQYF. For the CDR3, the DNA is TGTGCCTGGAGTGTACTTCATGCGAGCGGGGAGCAGTACTTC.